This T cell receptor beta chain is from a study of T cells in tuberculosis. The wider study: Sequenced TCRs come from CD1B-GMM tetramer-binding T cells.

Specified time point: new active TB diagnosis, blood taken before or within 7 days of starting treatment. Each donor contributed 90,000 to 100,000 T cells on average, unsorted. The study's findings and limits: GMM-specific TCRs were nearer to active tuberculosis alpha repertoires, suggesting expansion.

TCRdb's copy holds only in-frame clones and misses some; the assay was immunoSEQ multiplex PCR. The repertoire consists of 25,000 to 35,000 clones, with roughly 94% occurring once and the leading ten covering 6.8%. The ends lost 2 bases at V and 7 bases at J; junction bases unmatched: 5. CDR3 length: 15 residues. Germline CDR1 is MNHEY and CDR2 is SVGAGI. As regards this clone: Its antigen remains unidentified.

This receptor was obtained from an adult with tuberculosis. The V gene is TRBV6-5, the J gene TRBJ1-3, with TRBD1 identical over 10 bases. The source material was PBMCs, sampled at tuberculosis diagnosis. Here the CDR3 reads CASSYTLGQGNTIYF. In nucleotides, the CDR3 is TGTGCCAGCAGTTACACCCTGGGACAGGGGAACACCATATATTTT.